What follows are 7 T cell receptor beta chains derived from one specimen sequenced in a study of blood T cell repertoires in COVID-19. Clones were sequenced by immunoSEQ multiplex PCR, and TCRdb holds only the in-frame ones, with some missing. Among 150,000 to 200,000 clones listed, about nine tenths were seen once. Specimen: peripheral blood. Source of these receptors: a man between 65 and 85 years old with active or convalescent COVID-19.

This CDR3 is CASSIFDTGELFF. CDR3 DNA sequence: TGTGCCAGTAGTATCTTTGACACCGGGGAGCTGTTTTTT. The V gene is TRBV19, the J gene TRBJ2-2; no definite D call. This CDR3 spans 13 amino acids. Germline V lookup: CDR1 LNHDA, CDR2 SQIVND (reference sequence). V was pared by 3 bases and J by 3 bases, with 5 bases between.

This clone was seen a handful of times. V usage is TRBV9 and J usage is TRBJ1-3, with D possibly TRBD1 on 5 matching bases. Germline V gives CDR1 SGDLS, CDR2 YYNGEE. V gave up 3 bases and J gave up 3 bases, with 16 bases separating them. There are 16 residues in the CDR3. CDR3 in DNA: TGTGCCAGCAGCGCCCGCCCGGGGGGTGGTGGAAACACCATATATTTT. Protein: CASSARPGGGGNTIYF.

The chain joins TRBV2 to TRBJ2-2; TRBD1 might be the D (6 bases). Germline lookup yields CDR1 SNHLY and CDR2 FYNNEI. CDR3 size: 15 residues. V was pared by 2 bases and J by 2 bases, with 9 bases between. The CDR3 region is CASSETDRNTGELFF. The CDR3, as DNA: TGTGCCAGCAGTGAAACGGACAGAAACACCGGGGAGCTGTTTTTT.

This clone was seen a handful of times. The rearrangement uses TRBV12-5 and TRBJ1-3; a weak D match, TRBD1 (6 bases). Trimming shortened V by 6 bases and J by 0 bases, and 15 bases separated the two germline ends. The V gene's germline CDR1 is LGHNT and CDR2 FRNRAP. This CDR3 has 16 residues. The CDR3 nucleotides are TGTGCTAGTGGCTCGGGAACGACAGGCTCTGGAAACACCATATATTTT. Translation: CASGSGTTGSGNTIYF.

The gene calls are TRBV5-6 and TRBJ1-2; D gene unclear. Germline CDR1 is SGHDT and CDR2 is YYEEEE. V shed 4 bases and J shed 6 bases, with 16 bases lying between them. CDR3 length: 14 amino acids. CDR3 sequence (DNA): TGTGCCAGCAGCCCTGGCGGGGAGACCCATGGCTACACCTTC. Translation gives CASSPGGETHGYTF.

The chain recombines TRBV5-6 with TRBJ1-2; TRBD1 is a possible D gene (6 bases). This CDR3 region has 15 residues. V was clipped by 1 base and J by 3 bases, with 13 bases between them. Per germline, CDR1 SGHDT and CDR2 YYEEEE. Here the CDR3 DNA reads TGTGCCAGCAGCTTGTTAGGGGGTGAGGACTATGGCTACACCTTC. It is translated as CASSLLGGEDYGYTF.

This clone came up once. V and J are TRBV18 and TRBJ2-7; D is unresolved. CDR3 size: 11 residues. Deletions cut 10 bases from V and 6 bases from J, with 13 bases between. Looked up from germline, CDR1 is KGHSH and CDR2 is LQKENI. DNA of the CDR3: TGTGCCACCCGGTCCGCCTCCGAGCAGTACTTC. Encoded protein: CATRSASEQYF.